These 25 T cell receptor beta chains were sequenced from one sample in a study of OX40 agonist ivuxolimab in advanced cancers. The assay was immunoSEQ multiplex PCR, and TCRdb's table has in-frame clones only and misses some. The profile shows 55,000 to 75,000 clones, about nine tenths of them singletons. The sequenced sample was CD4+ or CD8+ T cells sorted from blood, obtained in a trial of the OX40 agonist ivuxolimab. The source of these receptors is an adult with an advanced solid tumor such as melanoma, head and neck, liver or kidney cancer.

The V call is TRBV11-2, the J call TRBJ2-7; tentatively, D is TRBD2 (5 bases). This CDR3 is 15 amino acids long. V dropped 0 bases and J dropped 0 bases, with 9 bases sitting between them. From germline, CDR1 is SGHAT and CDR2 FQNNGV. CDR3 loop: CASSLDRGDSYEQYF. Here the CDR3 DNA reads TGTGCCAGCAGCTTAGATCGGGGAGACTCCTACGAGCAGTACTTC.

This sequence joins TRBV21-1 and TRBJ2-3; the D call of TRBD1 is as the table states it, not checked on the DNA. TRBV21-1 is recorded as a pseudogene. The CDR3 consists of 13 residues. The CDR3 region has the DNA TGTGCCAGCATGTACACAGGGGGAGATACGCAGTATTTT. It translates to CASMYTGGDTQYF.

The chain recombines TRBV19 with TRBJ2-3; TRBD2 is a possible D gene (5 bases). CDR3 length: 17 amino acids. CDR1 LNHDA and CDR2 SQIVND come from the germline V gene (reference sequence). Trimming took off 5 bases at V and 1 base at J, with 19 bases between the two ends. The CDR3 DNA follows: TGTGCCAGTAGTTCCGGACTGGCTTATGGGGGCACAGATACGCAGTATTTT. Its protein is CASSSGLAYGGTDTQYF.

The rearrangement links TRBV9 to TRBJ2-7, with TRBD1 identical over 9 bases. V was pared by 3 bases and J by 3 bases, with 10 bases of the junction left unmatched. This CDR3 contains 16 residues. Germline assignment: CDR1 SGDLS and CDR2 YYNGEE. The CDR3 loop is CASSASGGTGYYEQYF. The CDR3 DNA is TGTGCCAGCAGCGCGTCTGGGGGGACAGGGTACTACGAGCAGTACTTC.

The V and J genes are TRBV15 and TRBJ1-2; D uncertain. The CDR3 loop spans 13 amino acids. Trimming shortened V by 0 bases and J by 8 bases, and 10 bases separated the two germline ends. The germline V gene has CDR1 LNHNV and CDR2 YYDKDF (reference sequence). The CDR3 is CATSRESLGGYTF. In nucleotides, the CDR3 is TGTGCCACCAGCAGAGAAAGCCTAGGAGGCTACACCTTC.

The chain employs TRBV10-3 and TRBJ1-2; 9 nucleotides align to TRBD1. This CDR3 spans 16 amino acids. V shed 3 bases and J 2 bases; nucleotides not matched to a gene: 7. The germline V gene has CDR1 ENHRY and CDR2 SYGVKD. The chain's CDR3 is CAISDVGDRANYGYTF. The DNA of the CDR3 is TGTGCCATCAGTGATGTAGGGGACAGGGCGAACTATGGCTACACCTTC.

The sample holds one count of this clone. The genes are TRBV14 and TRBJ2-2; perhaps TRBD1 as D (7 bases). V was cut by 2 bases and J by 3 bases, with 13 bases left in between. CDR3 length: 16 residues. Germline lookup yields CDR1 SGHDN and CDR2 FVKESK. The DNA of the CDR3 is TGTGCCAGCAGCCAAACCGACAGGGACTACACCGGGGAGCTGTTTTTT. It codes for CASSQTDRDYTGELFF.

Note on this clone: The same CDR3 is also encoded by other DNA sequences in this sample. The chain links TRBV7-2 to TRBJ2-7; no firm D call. CDR1 SGHTA and CDR2 FQGNSA come from the germline V gene. The germline V and J ends were trimmed by 6 bases and 0 bases, with 3 bases remaining between them. This CDR3 comprises 11 residues. CDR3 nucleotide sequence: TGTGCCAGCAGTCTCTCCTACGAGCAGTACTTC. The encoded protein is CASSLSYEQYF.

The chain carries TRBV19 and TRBJ2-7; no reliable D call. V lost 3 bases and J lost 0, with 9 bases in between. Looked up from germline, CDR1 is LNHDA and CDR2 is SQIVND (reference sequence). The CDR3 has 14 residues. The CDR3 protein is CASSISGSSYEQYF. The CDR3 DNA sequence: TGTGCCAGTAGTATTTCTGGCAGCTCCTACGAGCAGTACTTC.

The chain is built from TRBV7-9 and TRBJ2-7, with unresolved D. The CDR3 length is 11 residues. The ends were cut back, 3 bases at V and 2 bases at J, with 2 bases in the middle. Germline assignment: CDR1 SEHNR and CDR2 FQNEAQ (reference sequence). The CDR3 coding sequence is TGTGCCAGCAGCTTCGCCTACGAGCAGTACTTC. Amino acid sequence: CASSFAYEQYF.

V usage is TRBV2 and J usage is TRBJ2-7; possibly TRBD1 or TRBD2 for D (5 bases each). V dropped 4 bases and J dropped 0 bases, with 16 bases sitting between them. The germline CDR1 and CDR2 sequences are SNHLY and FYNNEI. The CDR3 is 16 amino acids. The DNA of the CDR3 is TGTGCCAGCAGTGGTCCCCGGGACCGACCCTCCTACGAGCAGTACTTC. It translates to CASSGPRDRPSYEQYF.

The J gene is TRBJ2-1, the V gene TRBV9, with TRBD2 matching over 13 bases. The ends lost 1 base at V and 4 bases at J; junction bases unmatched: 11. CDR1 and CDR2 (germline): SGDLS, YYNGEE. This CDR3 comprises 19 residues. CDR3 amino acids: CASSVNPFGTSGKYNEQFF. The CDR3 bases are TGTGCCAGCAGCGTAAACCCATTTGGGACTAGCGGGAAATACAATGAGCAGTTCTTC.

The chain has TRBV5-6 and TRBJ2-2; D is undetermined. V was shortened by 0 bases and J by 6 bases, with 6 bases between the two germline ends. Germline V CDR1 and CDR2: SGHDT, YYEEEE. This CDR3 comprises 13 residues. The CDR3 reads CASSLELSGELFF. CDR3 nucleotides: TGTGCCAGCAGCTTGGAGCTCTCCGGGGAGCTGTTTTTT. The entire variable domain, with the rest obtained from reference TRBV5-6 and TRBJ2-2, is as follows: DAGVTQSPTHLIKTRGQQVTLRCSPKSGHDTVSWYQQALGQGPQFIFQYYEEEERQRGNFPDRFSGHQFPNYSSELNVNALLLGDSALYLCASSLELSGELFFGEGSRLTVL.

This clone was found a few times. The V and J genes are TRBV9 and TRBJ2-7; D not resolved. This CDR3 comprises 16 residues. Germline assignment: CDR1 SGDLS and CDR2 YYNGEE. The V and J ends lost 0 bases and 3 bases respectively, with 16 bases between them. The CDR3 DNA follows: TGTGCCAGCAGCGTAGAGTTGGTCTCGACGATCTACGAGCAGTACTTC. This encodes CASSVELVSTIYEQYF.

V and J are TRBV21-1 and TRBJ1-1; the table's D gene call, TRBD1, was not cross checked with the DNA. TRBV21-1 is assigned pseudogene status. The CDR3 has 14 amino acids. The CDR3 DNA sequence: TGTGCCAGCAGCCACCGCCAGGGCCGGACTGAAGCTTTCTTT. It yields the protein CASSHRQGRTEAFF.

The chain is built from TRBV7-9 and TRBJ1-1; maybe TRBD1 (5 bases). The V gene lost 1 base and the J gene lost 0 bases, with 9 bases spanning the gap. Germline V gene lookup returns CDR1 SEHNR and CDR2 FQNEAQ (reference sequence). The CDR3 runs to 15 residues. CDR3 sequence reads: CASSLDQGMNTEAFF. CDR3 sequence (DNA): TGTGCCAGCAGCTTAGATCAGGGCATGAACACTGAAGCTTTCTTT.

This rearrangement joins TRBV27 to TRBJ1-1, with TRBD1 matching 11 bases. The V and J ends lost 8 bases and 4 bases, in that order; junction bases with no gene match: 3. This CDR3 has 13 amino acids. Germline V gene sequence: CDR1 MNHEY, CDR2 SMNVEV (reference sequence). For the CDR3, the DNA is TGTGCCAGCGGACAGGGGGCGAGCACTGAAGCTTTCTTT. Translated, it gives CASGQGASTEAFF.

CDR3 residues: CASSLILAGTSYEQYF. The CDR3 nucleotides are TGCGCCAGCAGCTTGATACTAGCGGGAACCTCCTACGAGCAGTACTTC. The genes are TRBV5-1 and TRBJ2-7; 10 bases agree with TRBD2. Losses at the gene ends were 1 base for V and 0 bases for J; bases not matched to a gene: 4. This CDR3 contains 16 residues. Looked up from germline, CDR1 is SGHRS and CDR2 is YFSETQ.

This rearrangement joins TRBV7-2 to TRBJ2-3, with D unresolved. Trimming removed 4 bases at V and 0 bases at J, with 14 bases between. CDR3 size: 16 residues. CDR1 and CDR2 (germline): SGHTA, FQGNSA. The CDR3 protein is CASSYGFGPSTDTQYF. CDR3 nucleotide sequence: TGTGCCAGCAGCTACGGCTTCGGGCCAAGCACAGATACGCAGTATTTT.

This clone was counted a single time. This rearrangement joins TRBV10-3 to TRBJ2-5; TRBD1 agrees at 8 bases. V lost 8 bases, J lost 2 bases, and 1 base stayed unmatched. Germline V gene lookup returns CDR1 ENHRY and CDR2 SYGVKD. This CDR3 has 12 residues. The CDR3 reads CAIDRGQETQYF. In DNA, the CDR3 is TGTGCCATCGACAGGGGACAAGAGACCCAGTACTTC.

DNA of the CDR3: TGCGCCAGCAGCCAAGATGTAACGGGAAATGAGCAGTTCTTC. It is translated as CASSQDVTGNEQFF. This chain links TRBV4-3 with TRBJ2-1, with D possibly matching TRBD2 (5 bases). Germline assignment: CDR1 LGHNA and CDR2 YSLEER. V lost 0 bases and J 7 bases, leaving 10 bases between the germline ends. This CDR3 region has 14 residues.

The genes are TRBV10-3 and TRBJ2-7; the match to TRBD2 covers 7 bases. Germline CDR1 ENHRY, CDR2 SYGVKD. The junction had 4 bases not matched to a gene; V was cut back by 0 bases and J by 2 bases. This CDR3 is 15 amino acids long. The CDR3, as DNA: TGTGCCATCAGTGAGTCAGCGGGGCCCCCCTACGAGCAGTACTTC. This translates into CAISESAGPPYEQYF.

V gene TRBV27 combines with J gene TRBJ2-1; no definite D call. The V and J ends lost 0 bases and 2 bases respectively, with 14 bases between them. Germline-derived CDR1 and CDR2 are MNHEY and SMNVEV (reference sequence). The CDR3 covers 17 residues. The CDR3 is CASSLSFALIPYNEQFF. DNA for the CDR3: TGTGCCAGCAGTTTATCGTTCGCACTAATCCCCTACAATGAGCAGTTCTTC.

This chain joins TRBV19 and TRBJ1-1, with a tentative D call TRBD1 (6 bases). Trimming stripped 3 bases from V and 0 bases from J, with 11 bases between. The CDR3 extends over 15 amino acids. Germline V gene lookup returns CDR1 LNHDA and CDR2 SQIVND (reference sequence). The CDR3 sequence: CASSIGGGMNTEAFF. Here the CDR3 DNA reads TGTGCCAGTAGTATCGGAGGGGGAATGAACACTGAAGCTTTCTTT.

CDR3 bases: TGTGCCAGCAGTTTTAAGGGACAGCCAGGTAGTGAGCAGTTCTTC. Its translation: CASSFKGQPGSEQFF. The V and J genes are TRBV28 and TRBJ2-1, with 7 bases identical to TRBD1. The germline V gene encodes CDR1 MDHEN and CDR2 SYDVKM. This CDR3 is 15 amino acids long. The J segment lost 9 bases and the V segment lost 3 bases, leaving 11 bases of the junction unmatched.